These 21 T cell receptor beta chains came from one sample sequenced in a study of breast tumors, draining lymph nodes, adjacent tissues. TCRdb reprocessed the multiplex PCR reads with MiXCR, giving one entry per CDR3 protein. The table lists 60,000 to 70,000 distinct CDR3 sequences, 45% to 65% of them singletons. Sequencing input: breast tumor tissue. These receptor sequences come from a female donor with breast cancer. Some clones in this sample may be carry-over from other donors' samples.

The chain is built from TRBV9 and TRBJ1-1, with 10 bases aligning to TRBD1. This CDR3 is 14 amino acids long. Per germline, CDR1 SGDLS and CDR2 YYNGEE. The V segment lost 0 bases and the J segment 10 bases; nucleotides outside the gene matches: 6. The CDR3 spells CASSVDGTGDVAFF. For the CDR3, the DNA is TGTGCCAGCAGCGTAGACGGGACAGGGGATGTAGCTTTCTTT.

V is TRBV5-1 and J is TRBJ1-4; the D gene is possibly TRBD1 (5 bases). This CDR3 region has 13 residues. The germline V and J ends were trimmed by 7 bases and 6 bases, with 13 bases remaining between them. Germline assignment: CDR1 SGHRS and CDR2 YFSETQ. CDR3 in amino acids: CASGIGGDEKLFF. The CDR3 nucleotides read TGCGCCAGCGGAATTGGGGGTGATGAAAAACTGTTTTTT. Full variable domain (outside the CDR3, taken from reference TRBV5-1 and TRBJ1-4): KAGVTQTPRYLIKTRGQQVTLSCSPISGHRSVSWYQQTPGQGLQFLFEYFSETQRNKGNFPGRFSGRQFSNSRSEMNVSTLELGDSALYLCASGIGGDEKLFFGSGTQLSVL.

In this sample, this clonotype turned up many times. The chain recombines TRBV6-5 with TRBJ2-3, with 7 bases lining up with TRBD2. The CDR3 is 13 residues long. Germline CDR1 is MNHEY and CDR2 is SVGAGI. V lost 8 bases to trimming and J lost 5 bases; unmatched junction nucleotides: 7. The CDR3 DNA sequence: TGTGCCAGCTTCCCCCCTAGCGGAGATACGCAGTATTTT. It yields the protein CASFPPSGDTQYF.

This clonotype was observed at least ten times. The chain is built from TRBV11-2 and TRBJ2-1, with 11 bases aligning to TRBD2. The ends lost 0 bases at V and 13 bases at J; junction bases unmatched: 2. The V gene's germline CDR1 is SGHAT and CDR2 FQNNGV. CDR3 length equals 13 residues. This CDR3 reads CASSLETSGVQFF. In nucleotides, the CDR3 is TGTGCCAGCAGCTTAGAGACTAGCGGGGTCCAGTTCTTC.

The CDR3 DNA reads as TGTGCCAGCAGCCGCAGGGACAGCCAGCCCCAGCATTTT. It translates to CASSRRDSQPQHF. This rearrangement joins TRBV12-3 or TRBV12-4 to TRBJ1-5; 7 nucleotides match TRBD1. The J segment lost 7 bases and the V segment lost 6 bases, leaving 6 bases of the junction unmatched. The CDR3 loop spans 13 amino acids.

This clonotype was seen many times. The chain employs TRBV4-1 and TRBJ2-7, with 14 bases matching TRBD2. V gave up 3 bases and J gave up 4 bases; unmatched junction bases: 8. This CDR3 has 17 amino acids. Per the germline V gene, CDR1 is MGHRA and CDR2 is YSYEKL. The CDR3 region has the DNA TGCGCCAGCAGCCATTTAGCCGGGACTAGCGGGAGTTACGAGCAGTACTTC. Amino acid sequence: CASSHLAGTSGSYEQYF.

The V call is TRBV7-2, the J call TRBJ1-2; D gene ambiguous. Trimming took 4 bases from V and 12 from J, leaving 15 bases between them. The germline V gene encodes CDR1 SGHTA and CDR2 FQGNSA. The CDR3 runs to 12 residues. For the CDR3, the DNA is TGTGCCAGCAGCTCCCCGGGCTCTGGAAACACCTTC. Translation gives CASSSPGSGNTF.

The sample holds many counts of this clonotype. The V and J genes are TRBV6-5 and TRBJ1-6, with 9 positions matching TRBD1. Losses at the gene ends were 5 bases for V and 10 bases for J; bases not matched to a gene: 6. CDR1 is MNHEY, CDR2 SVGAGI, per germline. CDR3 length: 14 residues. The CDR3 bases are TGTGCCAGCAGTGGTTGGACAGGGGAATCACCCCTCCACTTT. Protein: CASSGWTGESPLHF.

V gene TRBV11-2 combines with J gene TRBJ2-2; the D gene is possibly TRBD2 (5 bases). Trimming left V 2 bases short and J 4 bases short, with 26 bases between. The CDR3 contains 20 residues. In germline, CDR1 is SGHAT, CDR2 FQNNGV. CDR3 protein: CASSLYWLEGKTGFTGELFF. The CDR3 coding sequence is TGTGCCAGCAGCTTATATTGGCTTGAGGGTAAGACCGGGTTCACCGGGGAGCTGTTTTTT.

This CDR3 is CASSIAGELFF. Here the CDR3 DNA reads TGTGCCAGTAGTATAGCTGGGGAGCTGTTTTTT. The chain joins TRBV19 to TRBJ2-2, with D unresolved. The V end lost 1 base, the J end lost 8 bases, and 2 bases lay between the germline ends. This CDR3 is 11 amino acids long. Per the germline V gene, CDR1 is LNHDA and CDR2 is SQIVND (reference sequence).

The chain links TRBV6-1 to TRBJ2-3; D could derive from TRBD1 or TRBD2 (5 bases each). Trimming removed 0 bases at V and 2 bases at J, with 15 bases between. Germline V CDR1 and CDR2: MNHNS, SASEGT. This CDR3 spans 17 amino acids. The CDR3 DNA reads TGTGCCAGCAGTGAAGCGGGACCAACTCCTTTCACAGATACGCAGTATTTT. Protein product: CASSEAGPTPFTDTQYF.

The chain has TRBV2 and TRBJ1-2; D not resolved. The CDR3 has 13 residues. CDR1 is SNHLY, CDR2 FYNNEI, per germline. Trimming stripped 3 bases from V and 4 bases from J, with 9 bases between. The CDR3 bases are TGTGCCAGCAGTGATTGGTCTATCTATGGCTACACCTTC. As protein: CASSDWSIYGYTF.

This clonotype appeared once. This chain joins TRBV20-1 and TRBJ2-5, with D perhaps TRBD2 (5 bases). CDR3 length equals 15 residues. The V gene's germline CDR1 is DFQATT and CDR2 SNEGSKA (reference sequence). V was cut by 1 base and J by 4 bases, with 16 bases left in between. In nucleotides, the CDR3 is TGCAGTGCTAGAGCAGCCGGGCCCGAGGGAGAGACCCAGTACTTC. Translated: CSARAAGPEGETQYF.

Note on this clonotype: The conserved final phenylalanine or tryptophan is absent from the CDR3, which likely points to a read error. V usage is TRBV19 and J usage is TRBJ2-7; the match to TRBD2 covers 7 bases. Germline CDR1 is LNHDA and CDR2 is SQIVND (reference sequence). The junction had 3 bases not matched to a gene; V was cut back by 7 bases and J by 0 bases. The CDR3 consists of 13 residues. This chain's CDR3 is CASMRDYSYEQYL. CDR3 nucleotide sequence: TGTGCCAGTATGCGGGACTACTCCTACGAGCAGTACCTC.

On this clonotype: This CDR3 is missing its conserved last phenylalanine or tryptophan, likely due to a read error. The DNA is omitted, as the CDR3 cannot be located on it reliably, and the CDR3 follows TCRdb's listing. CDR3 loop: CASSLMGKYNSPLQG. The rearrangement links TRBV5-6 to TRBJ1-6. Germline V gene data show CDR1 as SGHDT and CDR2 as YYEEEE. The CDR3 is 15 residues long, ends included.

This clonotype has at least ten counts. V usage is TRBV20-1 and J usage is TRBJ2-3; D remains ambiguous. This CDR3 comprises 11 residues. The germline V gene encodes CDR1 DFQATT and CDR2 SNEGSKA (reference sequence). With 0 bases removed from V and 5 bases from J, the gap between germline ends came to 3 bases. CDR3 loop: CSARDVDTQYF. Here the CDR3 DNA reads TGCAGTGCTAGAGATGTAGATACGCAGTATTTT.

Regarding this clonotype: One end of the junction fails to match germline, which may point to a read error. For the CDR3, the DNA is TGTGCCAGCAGCTTCCTACAGGGGAAATATAATTCACCCCTTCACTTT. Translation: CASSFLQGKYNSPLHF. The chain links TRBV7-3 to TRBJ1-6; 7 bases fit TRBD1. Germline loops: CDR1 SGHTA, CDR2 FQGTGA. This CDR3 has 16 residues.

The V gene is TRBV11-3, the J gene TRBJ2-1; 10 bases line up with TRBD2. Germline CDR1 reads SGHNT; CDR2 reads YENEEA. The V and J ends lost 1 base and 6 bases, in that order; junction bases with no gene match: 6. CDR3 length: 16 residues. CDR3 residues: CASSLGGTSAVNEQFF. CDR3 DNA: TGTGCCAGCAGCTTAGGGGGGACTAGCGCGGTCAATGAGCAGTTCTTC.

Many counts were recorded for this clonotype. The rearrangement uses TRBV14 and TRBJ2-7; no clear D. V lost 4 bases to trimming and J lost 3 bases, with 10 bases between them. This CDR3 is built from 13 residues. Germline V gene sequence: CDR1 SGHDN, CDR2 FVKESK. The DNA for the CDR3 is TGTGCCAGCAGCCCCCGGCGGAGCTACGAGCAGTACTTC. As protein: CASSPRRSYEQYF.

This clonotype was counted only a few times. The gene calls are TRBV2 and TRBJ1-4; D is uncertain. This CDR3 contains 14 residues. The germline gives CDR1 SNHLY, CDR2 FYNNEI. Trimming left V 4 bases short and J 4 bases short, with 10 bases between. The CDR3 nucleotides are TGTGCCAGCAGTGTTCTGGCAGTTAATGAAAAACTGTTTTTT. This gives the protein CASSVLAVNEKLFF. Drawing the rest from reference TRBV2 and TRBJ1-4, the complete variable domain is EPEVTQTPSHQVTQMGQEVILRCVPISNHLYFYWYRQILGQKVEFLVSFYNNEISEKSEIFDDQFSVERPDGSNFTLKIRSTKLEDSAMYFCASSVLAVNEKLFFGSGTQLSVL.

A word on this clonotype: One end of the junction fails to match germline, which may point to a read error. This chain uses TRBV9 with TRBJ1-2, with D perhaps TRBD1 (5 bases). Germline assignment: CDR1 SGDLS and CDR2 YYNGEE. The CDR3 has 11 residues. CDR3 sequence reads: CASSGGDRQNF. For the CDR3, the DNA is TGTGCCAGCAGCGGGGGGGATAGGCAAAACTTC. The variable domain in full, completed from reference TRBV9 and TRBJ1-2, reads DSGVTQTPKHLITATGQRVTLRCSPRSGDLSVYWYQQSLDQGLQFLIQYYNGEERAKGNILERFSAQQFPDLHSELNLSSLELGDSALYFCASSGGDRQNFGSGTRLTVV.